The clone carrying this T cell receptor (beta chain) was observed at least ten times. V was trimmed by 1 base and J by 3 bases, leaving 4 bases between them. CDR1 and CDR2 from the germline V gene are MDHEN and SYDVKM. This CDR3 has 12 residues. This entry belongs to a study of early T cells in non-severe SARS-CoV-2 infection. The TCR library protocol was used to attach unique molecular identifiers. These identifiers were attached to individual cDNA molecules. Each CDR3 protein is one row after TCRdb ran MiXCR on the 5' RACE reads. Of about 34,000 distinct CDR3 sequences in the sample, around 5.4% were seen once.

The material sequenced was whole blood. This chain joins TRBV28 and TRBJ2-7; unclear D gene. This receptor was identified in an adult who was a healthcare worker with PCR-confirmed SARS-CoV-2 infection or an uninfected control (not recorded which). CDR3 sequence reads: CASSLFDYEQYF. The CDR3 bases are TGTGCCAGCAGTTTATTTGACTACGAGCAGTACTTC.